The T cell receptor beta chain under discussion was sequenced for a study of cytomegalovirus exposure and HLA in healthy donors. Study-wide results and caveats: It was 150 to 200 TCR beta chains that were listed as cytomegalovirus-associated. The authors confirmed in vitro that three CMV-associated chains were specific for CMV antigens.

Concerning this clone itself: Its antigen is undetermined.

Germline loops: CDR1 SGHNT, CDR2 YENEEA. This CDR3 spans 13 amino acids. The V end lost 1 base, the J end lost 3 bases, and 7 bases lay between the germline ends. Only in-frame clones appear in the TCRdb table, and some are missing; sequencing was by immunoSEQ multiplex PCR. The sample lists a few hundred thousand clones, 88% occurring once. The chain links TRBV11-3 to TRBJ2-7; D uncertain. This receptor was taken from a man aged 30-40 years in good health and CMV-seronegative. Material: PBMCs. The CDR3 DNA reads as TGTGCCAGCAGCTTAGGGGCCATCTACGAGCAGTACTTC. This translates into CASSLGAIYEQYF.